This TCR beta chain was identified during a study of cytomegalovirus exposure and HLA in healthy donors. Study-wide results and caveats: Accurate prediction of most subjects' HLA-A and HLA-B alleles from TCR beta sequences was reported.

This clone was observed a handful of times. Its antigen is undetermined. One junction end disagrees with the germline gene, perhaps due to a read error. The primer mix had 60 Vbeta and 13 Jbeta primers. In the original processing: Counted up in a later analysis, unique TCR beta chains came to around 80 million, with around 10 million shared. Repertoires were generated with immunoSEQ multiplex PCR, while TCRdb's copy carries only in-frame clones and drops some. V, J and clone size are those of that table, while D and trimming were read from the DNA. The data show approximately 180,000 clones, roughly 13% seen once. Healthy bone marrow donors made up the donors. CDR1 and CDR2 from the germline V gene are MDHEN and SYDVKM. There are 15 residues in the CDR3.

Input material: PBMCs. This chain uses TRBV28 with TRBJ1-5; a weak D match, TRBD1 (6 bases). This TCR derives from a man aged 45 to 65 in good health and CMV-seropositive. Here the CDR3 DNA reads TGTGCCAGCATTACCCCACAGGGTGCGGATCAGTCCCAGCATTTT. Translated: CASITPQGADQSQHF.